This T cell receptor beta chain was identified during a study of cytotoxic CD8 clonotypes in ibrutinib-treated CLL. Study-wide results and limits: Baseline clonality was higher than in age-matched healthy donors and moved in step with circulating CD8+ T-cell counts.

Turning to this clone: Its antigen is still unknown.

The V segment lost 6 bases and the J segment 9 bases; nucleotides outside the gene matches: 14. This CDR3 comprises 14 residues. Per germline, CDR1 SQVTM and CDR2 ANQGSEA. Assay: immunoSEQ multiplex PCR; the TCRdb copy retains only in-frame clones and omits some. The profile shows some 98,000 clones, 70% to 85% of them singletons. The chain couples TRBV29-1 to TRBJ2-1; 7 bases agree with TRBD2. This receptor was identified in a human donor with chronic lymphocytic leukemia. Sequencing was performed on PBMCs, taken after 12 months of ibrutinib treatment. Here the CDR3 DNA reads TGCAGCGTGGCCCGGGGAGCGGGGTCGAGTGAGCAGTTCTTC. It encodes CSVARGAGSSEQFF.